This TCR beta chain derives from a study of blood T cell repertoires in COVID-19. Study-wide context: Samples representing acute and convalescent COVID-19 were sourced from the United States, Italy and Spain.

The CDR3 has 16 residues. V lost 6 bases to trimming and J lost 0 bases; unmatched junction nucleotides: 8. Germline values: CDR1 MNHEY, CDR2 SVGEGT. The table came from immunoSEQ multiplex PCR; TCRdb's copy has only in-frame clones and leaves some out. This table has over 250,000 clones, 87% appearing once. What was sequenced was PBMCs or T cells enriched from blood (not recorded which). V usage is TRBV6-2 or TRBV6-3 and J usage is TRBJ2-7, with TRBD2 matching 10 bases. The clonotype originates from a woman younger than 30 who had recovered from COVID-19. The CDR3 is CASSPLAGVGSYEQYF. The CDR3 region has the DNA TGTGCCAGCAGCCCTCTAGCGGGAGTGGGCTCCTACGAGCAGTACTTC.